A selection of T cell receptor beta chains follows, all from one sample in a study of blood T cells in healthy people across ages. One entry per CDR3 protein, called by TCRdb with MiXCR from the 5' RACE reads. Among some 760,000 distinct CDR3 sequences listed, more than 20% were seen once. These same records also appear under a second study, on T cells of mothers and their children.

The material sequenced was blood. These receptors were collected from a boy aged 5-17 years in good health. Both conserved end residues are part of each CDR3. The D gene is left open where the match is weak. The size of a clone is reported for some rows only, either as once, few or many, or as a class for expanded clones.

j_gene: TRBJ2-3; abundance: .; v_gene: TRBV10-3; d_gene: .; CDR3nt: TGTGCCATAAGTCGAGGGGGAACAGATACGCAGTATTTT; CDR3aa: CAISRGGTDTQYF
j_gene: TRBJ2-7; abundance: .; v_gene: TRBV10-3; d_gene: .; CDR3nt: TGTGCCATCAGTGATAGCTACAGATCCTACGAGCAGTACTTC; CDR3aa: CAISDSYRSYEQYF
j_gene: TRBJ2-5; abundance: .; v_gene: TRBV5-1; d_gene: .; CDR3nt: TGCGCCAGCAGCTTGGTTGCCAAACAAGAGACCCAGTACTTC; CDR3aa: CASSLVAKQETQYF
j_gene: TRBJ2-5; abundance: few; v_gene: TRBV7-9; d_gene: .; CDR3nt: TGTGCCAGCAGGGGTTTAGCGGAGACCCAGTACTTC; CDR3aa: CASRGLAETQYF
j_gene: TRBJ1-1; abundance: few; v_gene: TRBV3-1; d_gene: .; CDR3nt: TGTGCCAGCAGCCAAGATTGGGGGCATGGAGTTTTCTTT; CDR3aa: CASSQDWGHGVFF
j_gene: TRBJ2-5; abundance: few; v_gene: TRBV28; d_gene: .; CDR3nt: TGTACCAGCAGTTTAATGGGAGAGACCCAGTACTTC; CDR3aa: CTSSLMGETQYF
j_gene: TRBJ2-6; abundance: .; v_gene: TRBV20-1; d_gene: .; CDR3nt: TGCAGTGCCCTTACCACCCCTGGGGCCAACGTCCTGACTTTC; CDR3aa: CSALTTPGANVLTF
j_gene: TRBJ1-1; abundance: few; v_gene: TRBV7-9; d_gene: .; CDR3nt: TGTGCCAGCAGCTTAGACGCTGAAGCTTTCTTT; CDR3aa: CASSLDAEAFF
j_gene: TRBJ2-7; abundance: .; v_gene: TRBV20-1; d_gene: .; CDR3nt: TGCAGTGCTAGAGATCAATCCGACGAGCAGTACTTC; CDR3aa: CSARDQSDEQYF
j_gene: TRBJ2-7; abundance: .; v_gene: TRBV28; d_gene: .; CDR3nt: TGTGCCAGCTCTGCGGGGATCCACGAGCAGTACTTC; CDR3aa: CASSAGIHEQYF
j_gene: TRBJ2-2; abundance: few; v_gene: TRBV6-5; d_gene: .; CDR3nt: TGTGCCAGCAGTTACTCCTGGCAGACCGGGGAGCTGTTTTTT; CDR3aa: CASSYSWQTGELFF
j_gene: TRBJ2-7; abundance: few; v_gene: TRBV10-3; d_gene: .; CDR3nt: TGTGCCACCAGCGACCCCGGGGCCAGCGGCGAGCAGTACTTC; CDR3aa: CATSDPGASGEQYF
j_gene: TRBJ2-3; abundance: once; v_gene: TRBV7-2; d_gene: .; CDR3nt: TGTGCCAGCAGCCGGGACGCCCGGGGCACAGATACGCAGTATTTT; CDR3aa: CASSRDARGTDTQYF
j_gene: TRBJ2-5; abundance: .; v_gene: TRBV5-1; d_gene: .; CDR3nt: TGCGCCAGCAGCGTTGACCGGGAGCGGGAAGAGACCCAGTACTTC; CDR3aa: CASSVDREREETQYF
j_gene: TRBJ1-2; abundance: few; v_gene: TRBV2; d_gene: .; CDR3nt: TGTGCCAGCAGTGAAGCCGGTCCCTCATATGGCTACACCTTC; CDR3aa: CASSEAGPSYGYTF
j_gene: TRBJ2-1; abundance: .; v_gene: TRBV4-2; d_gene: .; CDR3nt: TGTGCCAGCAGCCAAGAGGGGGGCTACCCTACGTACAATGAACAGTTCTTC; CDR3aa: CASSQEGGYPTYNEQFF
j_gene: TRBJ2-7; abundance: .; v_gene: TRBV3-1; d_gene: TRBD1; CDR3nt: TGTGCCAGCAGCACACCCCGGACAGGGGACGAGCAGTACTTC; CDR3aa: CASSTPRTGDEQYF
j_gene: TRBJ2-1; abundance: few; v_gene: TRBV28; d_gene: .; CDR3nt: TGTGCCAGCAGCCGCGGAGGGGGGACTCAGAGCTCCTACAATGAGCAGTTCTTC; CDR3aa: CASSRGGGTQSSYNEQFF
j_gene: TRBJ1-2; abundance: .; v_gene: TRBV13; d_gene: .; CDR3nt: TGTGCCAGCAGCTTAAGGGGGGCGACGGGCTACACCTTC; CDR3aa: CASSLRGATGYTF
j_gene: TRBJ2-1; abundance: few; v_gene: TRBV5-1; d_gene: .; CDR3nt: TGCGCCAGCAGCTTGGAACGGAATGAGCAGTTCTTC; CDR3aa: CASSLERNEQFF
j_gene: TRBJ2-2; abundance: .; v_gene: TRBV4-2; d_gene: .; CDR3nt: TGTGCCAGCAGCCAAGGCCTCGGCACCGGGGAGCTGTTTTTT; CDR3aa: CASSQGLGTGELFF
j_gene: TRBJ1-1; abundance: few; v_gene: TRBV7-2; d_gene: .; CDR3nt: TGTGCCAGCAGCTTATCCTCCGGTATGATGAACACTGAAGCTTTCTTT; CDR3aa: CASSLSSGMMNTEAFF
j_gene: TRBJ2-5; abundance: .; v_gene: TRBV4-3; d_gene: TRBD2; CDR3nt: TGCGCCAGCAGCCAAGACAGGGACTTAGCGGGGGGGACTAAGCAGCTCTTC; CDR3aa: CASSQDRDLAGGTKQLF
j_gene: TRBJ1-1; abundance: few; v_gene: TRBV6-6; d_gene: .; CDR3nt: TGTGCCAGCGGCGAGAACACTGAAGCTTTCTTT; CDR3aa: CASGENTEAFF
j_gene: TRBJ1-2; abundance: .; v_gene: TRBV7-2; d_gene: .; CDR3nt: TGTGCCAGCAGCCTAGATGAGGGTGGCTACACCTTC; CDR3aa: CASSLDEGGYTF
j_gene: TRBJ2-1; abundance: .; v_gene: TRBV4-2; d_gene: .; CDR3nt: TGTGCCAGCAGCCAAGAGCCGGGGGGCCTGGTCGGCAATGAGCAGTTCTTC; CDR3aa: CASSQEPGGLVGNEQFF
j_gene: TRBJ2-1; abundance: .; v_gene: TRBV20-1; d_gene: TRBD2; CDR3nt: TGCAGTGCCCGAACCCCACTAGCGGGAGCTTACAATGAGCAGTTCTTC; CDR3aa: CSARTPLAGAYNEQFF
j_gene: TRBJ2-5; abundance: many; v_gene: TRBV7-2; d_gene: .; CDR3nt: TGTGCCAGCAGCTTAGTTGCAGGGAAAGAGACCCAGTACTTC; CDR3aa: CASSLVAGKETQYF
j_gene: TRBJ1-4; abundance: .; v_gene: TRBV28; d_gene: TRBD1; CDR3nt: TGTGCCAGCAGACGGGACAGGGCGAATGAAAAACTGTTTTTT; CDR3aa: CASRRDRANEKLFF